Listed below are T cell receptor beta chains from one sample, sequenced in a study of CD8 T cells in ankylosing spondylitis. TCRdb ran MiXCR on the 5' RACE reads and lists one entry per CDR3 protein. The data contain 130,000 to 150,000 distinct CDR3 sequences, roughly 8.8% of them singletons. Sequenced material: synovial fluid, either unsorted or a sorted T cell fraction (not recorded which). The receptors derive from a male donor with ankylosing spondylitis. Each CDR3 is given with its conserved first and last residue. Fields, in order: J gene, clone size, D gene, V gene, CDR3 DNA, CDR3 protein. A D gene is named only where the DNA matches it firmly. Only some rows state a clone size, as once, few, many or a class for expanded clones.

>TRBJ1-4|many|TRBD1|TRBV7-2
TGTGCCAGCAGCTTAGGACCAGGGGGTGAAAAACTGTTTTTT
CASSLGPGGEKLFF
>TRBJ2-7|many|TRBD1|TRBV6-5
TGTGCCAGCAGTTTTTCCTTAGCCGAGGACAGGGTCTACGAGCAGTACTTC
CASSFSLAEDRVYEQYF
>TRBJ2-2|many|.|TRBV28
TGTGCCAGCAGTTTACGAAGGACAGTCAGCGGGGAGCTGTTTTTT
CASSLRRTVSGELFF
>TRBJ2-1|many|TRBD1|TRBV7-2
TGTGCCAGCAGCTTAATGGGACAGCCCTACAATGAGCAGTTCTTC
CASSLMGQPYNEQFF
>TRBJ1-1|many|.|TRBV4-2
TGTGCCAGCAGCCAAGATGAGGGGCGGAACACTGAAGCTTTCTTT
CASSQDEGRNTEAFF
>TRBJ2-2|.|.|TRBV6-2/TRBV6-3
TGTGCCAGCAGTTACTCGAGGCCTAGCACCGGGGAGCTGTTTTTT
CASSYSRPSTGELFF
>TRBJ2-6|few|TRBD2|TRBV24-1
TGTGCCACCAGCGCGGGGGGTTCTGGGGCCAACGTCCTGACTTTC
CATSAGGSGANVLTF
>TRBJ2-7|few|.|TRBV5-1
TGCGCCAGCAGCTTAGGGACCCACTACGAGCAGTACTTC
CASSLGTHYEQYF
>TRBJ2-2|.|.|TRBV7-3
TGTGCCAGCAGTCCCCCCGGGGAGGCGGGCACCGGGGAGCTGTTTTTT
CASSPPGEAGTGELFF
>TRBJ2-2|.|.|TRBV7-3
TGTGCCAGCAGCCCAAGGGGCTACCCGGGAACCGGGGAGCTGTTTTTT
CASSPRGYPGTGELFF
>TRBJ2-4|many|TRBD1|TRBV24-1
TGTGCCACCAGTGACCCTCTGACAGGGGACACAATTCAGTACTTC
CATSDPLTGDTIQYF
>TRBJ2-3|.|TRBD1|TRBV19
TGTGCCAGTAGTAGCGGACAGGGGGCTGGGACAGGTACGCAGTATTTT
CASSSGQGAGTGTQYF
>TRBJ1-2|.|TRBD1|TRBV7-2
TGTGCCAGCACCAAGGGGGCGGATAACTATGGCTACACCTTC
CASTKGADNYGYTF
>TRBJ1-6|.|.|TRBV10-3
TGTGCCATCAGTCCCAACGCAGATTCACCCCTCCACTTT
CAISPNADSPLHF
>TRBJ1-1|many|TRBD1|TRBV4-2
TGTGCCAGCAGCCAAGGTCCCCGACAGGGGGCAGATGAAGCTTTCTTT
CASSQGPRQGADEAFF
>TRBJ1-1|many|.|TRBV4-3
TGCGCCAGCAGCCAAGCTACAGGGAGAAACACTGAAGCTTTCTTT
CASSQATGRNTEAFF
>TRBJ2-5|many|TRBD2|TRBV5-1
TGCGCCAGCAGCTTGGTAGTAGCGGGAAGCGGTGGGACCCAGTACTTC
CASSLVVAGSGGTQYF
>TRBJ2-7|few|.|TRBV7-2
TGTGCCAGCAGCCGCCGACTCTACGAGCAGTACTTC
CASSRRLYEQYF
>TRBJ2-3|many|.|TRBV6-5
TGTGCCAGCAGTTACTACAGGGACACAGATACGCAGTATTTT
CASSYYRDTDTQYF
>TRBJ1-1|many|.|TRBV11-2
TGTGCCAGCAGCTTATATTCTTCGAGAGGGGGGCACACTGAAGCTTTCTTT
CASSLYSSRGGHTEAFF
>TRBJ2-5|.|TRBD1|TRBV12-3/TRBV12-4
TGTGCCAGCAGTCCAGGGACAGCTTGGGAAGAGACCCAGTACTTC
CASSPGTAWEETQYF
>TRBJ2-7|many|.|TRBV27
TGTGCCAGCAGTTTAGGAGGGACCCTCTACGAGCAGTACTTC
CASSLGGTLYEQYF
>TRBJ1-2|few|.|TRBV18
TGTGCCAGCTCACCATCTGTCCAGAGCTCCTATGGCTACACCTTC
CASSPSVQSSYGYTF
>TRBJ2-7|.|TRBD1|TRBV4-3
TGCGCCAGCAGCCAAGACGGGACAGGGAACTACGAGCAGTACTTC
CASSQDGTGNYEQYF
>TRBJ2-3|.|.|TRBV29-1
TGCAGCGTTGTACAGTCAAGTGCAGATACGCAGTATTTT
CSVVQSSADTQYF
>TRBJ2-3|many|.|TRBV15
TGTGCCACCAGCAGAGATGCGGGACGCGGGACGCAGTATTTT
CATSRDAGRGTQYF
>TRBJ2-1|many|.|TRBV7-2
TGTGCCAGCAGCTTAGAACGGGCTTGGGGCAATGAGCAGTTCTTC
CASSLERAWGNEQFF
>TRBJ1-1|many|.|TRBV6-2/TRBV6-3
TGTGCCAGCAGTTACGGGGGGAACACTGAAGCTTTCTTT
CASSYGGNTEAFF
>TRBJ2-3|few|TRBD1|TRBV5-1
TGCGCCAGCAGCACCGGGACAGCGAACACAGATACGCAGTATTTT
CASSTGTANTDTQYF
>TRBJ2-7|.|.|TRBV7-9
TGTGCCAGCAGGGTATTGGGAAGTTACGAGCAGTACTTC
CASRVLGSYEQYF
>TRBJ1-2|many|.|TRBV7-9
TGTGCCAGCAGCTTACAGGCCCTGGGTGGCTACACCTTC
CASSLQALGGYTF
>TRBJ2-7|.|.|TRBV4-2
TGTGCCAGCAGCCAAGATGTAATGAGGGGGGCAGGGAGGTACGAGCAGTACTTC
CASSQDVMRGAGRYEQYF
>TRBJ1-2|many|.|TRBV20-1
TGCAGTGCGAAGGAAGTGGTCCTCCCCTATGGCTACACCTTC
CSAKEVVLPYGYTF
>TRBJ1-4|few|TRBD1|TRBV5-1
TGCGCCAGCAGCTTTGCGGACAGGTTGGGGAAACTGTTTTTT
CASSFADRLGKLFF
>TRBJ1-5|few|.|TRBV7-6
TGTGCCAGCAGCTTATCGGCAGGGTTGGGACAGCCCCAGCATTTT
CASSLSAGLGQPQHF
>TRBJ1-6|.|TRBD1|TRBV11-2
TGTGCCAGCAGCCCCAGATCGACAGGGGCGCCCTATAATTCACCCCTCCACTTT
CASSPRSTGAPYNSPLHF
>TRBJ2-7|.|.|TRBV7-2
TGTGCCAGCAGCCCCACAGGAGGGTATTCCTACGAGCAGTACTTC
CASSPTGGYSYEQYF
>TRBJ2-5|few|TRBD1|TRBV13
TGTGCCAGCAGCAGGACAGGGGGGGTGGAGGAGACCCAGTACTTC
CASSRTGGVEETQYF
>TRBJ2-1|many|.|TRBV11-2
TGTGCCAGCACCGTCGGGGGAGCGCTTAATGAGCAGTTCTTC
CASTVGGALNEQFF
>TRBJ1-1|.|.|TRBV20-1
TGCAGTGCTAGAGAGTTGCGGGGAATGAACACTGAAGCTTTCTTT
CSARELRGMNTEAFF
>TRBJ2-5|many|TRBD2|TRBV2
TGTGCCAGCAGCCCCGAGACTAGCGGGAGGGTTGAGACCCAGTACTTC
CASSPETSGRVETQYF
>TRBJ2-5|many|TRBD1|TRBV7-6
TGTGCCAGCAGCTATAACAGGGGTAAAGAGACCCAGTACTTC
CASSYNRGKETQYF
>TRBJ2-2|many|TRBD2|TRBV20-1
TGCAGTGCTAGAGATCCGGGGGGAAGAACCGGGGAGCTGTTTTTT
CSARDPGGRTGELFF
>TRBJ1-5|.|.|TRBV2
TGTGCCAGCGGACACCCTAGCAATCAGCCCCAGCATTTT
CASGHPSNQPQHF